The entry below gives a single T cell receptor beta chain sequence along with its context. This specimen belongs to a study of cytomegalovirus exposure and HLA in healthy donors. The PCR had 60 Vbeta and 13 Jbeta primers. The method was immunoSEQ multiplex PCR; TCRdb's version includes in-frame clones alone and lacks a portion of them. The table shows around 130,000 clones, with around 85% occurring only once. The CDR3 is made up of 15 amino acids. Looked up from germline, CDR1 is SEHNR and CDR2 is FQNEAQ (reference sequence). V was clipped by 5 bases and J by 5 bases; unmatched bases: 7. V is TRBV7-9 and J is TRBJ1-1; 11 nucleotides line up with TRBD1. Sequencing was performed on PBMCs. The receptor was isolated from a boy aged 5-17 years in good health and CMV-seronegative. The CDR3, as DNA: TGTGCCAGCAGCCCAGGGGGACAGGGGGTGACTGAAGCTTTCTTT. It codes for CASSPGGQGVTEAFF.